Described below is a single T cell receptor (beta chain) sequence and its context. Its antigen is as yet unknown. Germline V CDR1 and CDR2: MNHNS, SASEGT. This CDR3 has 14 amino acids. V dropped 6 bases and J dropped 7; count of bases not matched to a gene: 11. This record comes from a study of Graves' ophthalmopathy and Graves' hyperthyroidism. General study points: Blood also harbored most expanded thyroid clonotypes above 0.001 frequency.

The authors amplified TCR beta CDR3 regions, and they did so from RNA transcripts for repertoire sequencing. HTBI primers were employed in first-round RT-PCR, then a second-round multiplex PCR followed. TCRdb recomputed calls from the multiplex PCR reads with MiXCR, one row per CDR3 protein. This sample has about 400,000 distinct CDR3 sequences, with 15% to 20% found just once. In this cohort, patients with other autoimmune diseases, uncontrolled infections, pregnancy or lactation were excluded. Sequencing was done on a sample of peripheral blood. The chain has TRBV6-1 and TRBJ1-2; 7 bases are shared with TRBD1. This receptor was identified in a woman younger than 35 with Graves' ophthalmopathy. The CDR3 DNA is TGTGCCAGCAGAACCGACAGGGTAAATCGTGGCTACACCTTC. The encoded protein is CASRTDRVNRGYTF.